One and the same sample provided the 24 T cell receptor beta chains below, sequenced in a study of cytomegalovirus exposure and HLA in healthy donors. PCR primers comprised 60 Vbeta and 13 Jbeta primers. Sequencing used immunoSEQ multiplex PCR; TCRdb keeps in-frame clones, though not all of them. Of 150,000 to 200,000 clones in the sample, around 80% were seen once. The sample taken for sequencing was PBMCs. The source of these receptors is a woman younger than 35 in good health and CMV-seronegative.

The V call is TRBV19, the J call TRBJ1-3; 9 positions agree with TRBD1. The CDR3 loop spans 15 amino acids. The V gene's germline CDR1 is LNHDA and CDR2 SQIVND (reference sequence). The V and J ends lost 6 bases and 8 bases, in that order; junction bases with no gene match: 11. The CDR3 DNA is TGTGCCAGTAGATGGGGACAGGGCCCTCGGGACACCATATATTTT. Its protein product is CASRWGQGPRDTIYF.

The V and J genes are TRBV4-3 and TRBJ1-2, with D tentatively TRBD1 (5 bases). The CDR3 length is 14 residues. Germline V gives CDR1 LGHNA, CDR2 YSLEER. V was clipped by 2 bases and J by 7 bases, with 14 bases between them. CDR3 nucleotide sequence: TGCGCCAGCAGCCAACTCTCCACCGGGGGTGGCTACACCTTC. Translation: CASSQLSTGGGYTF.

The CDR3 DNA follows: TGTGCCAGTAGTAAGGGACTAGCGGGAGGCCCAGATACGCAGTATTTT. Protein sequence: CASSKGLAGGPDTQYF. The chain couples TRBV19 to TRBJ2-3, with 15 bases that match TRBD2. Germline V gene lookup returns CDR1 LNHDA and CDR2 SQIVND (reference sequence). Losses at the gene ends were 4 bases for V and 4 bases for J; bases not matched to a gene: 3. The CDR3 sequence is 16 residues long.

As for this clone: The same CDR3 is also encoded by other DNA sequences in this sample. This chain connects TRBV5-1 to TRBJ2-5; 8 bases line up with TRBD2. J was trimmed by 2 bases and V by 1 base; bases with no gene match: 13. CDR3 size: 18 residues. CDR1 and CDR2 (germline): SGHRS, YFSETQ. The CDR3 spells CASSLFGGRNLEQETQYF. The CDR3 DNA follows: TGCGCCAGCAGCTTGTTTGGCGGGAGGAACCTCGAACAAGAGACCCAGTACTTC.

In nucleotides, the CDR3 is TGTGCCAGCAGCTTATCTACGTTCAGGGGCACAGGGGGCTACACCTTC. This translates into CASSLSTFRGTGGYTF. V and J are TRBV7-6 and TRBJ1-2, with a possible D match to TRBD1 (6 bases). The CDR3 sequence is 16 residues long. Trimming cost V 2 bases and J 8 bases, with 21 bases left between them. Germline values: CDR1 SGHVS, CDR2 FNYEAQ. Looking up the rest from reference TRBV7-6 and TRBJ1-2 gives the full variable domain: GAGVSQSPRYKVTKRGQDVALRCDPISGHVSLYWYRQALGQGPEFLTYFNYEAQQDKSGLPNDRFSAERPEGSISTLTIQRTEQRDSAMYRCASSLSTFRGTGGYTFGSGTRLTVV.

The chain uses TRBV7-2 and TRBJ2-2; the match to TRBD2 covers 10 bases. Germline V gene sequence: CDR1 SGHTA, CDR2 FQGNSA. V lost 5 bases and J lost 4; bases outside the gene matches: 7. This CDR3 contains 16 residues. CDR3 coding DNA: TGTGCCAGCAGCGCCGGACTAGCGGAAACCACCGGGGAGCTGTTTTTT. Translation gives CASSAGLAETTGELFF.

The table lists this clone with a count of one. The V and J genes are TRBV30 and TRBJ2-1; no clear D. V was trimmed by 4 bases and J by 7 bases, leaving 11 bases between them. In germline, CDR1 is GTSNPN, CDR2 SVGIG (reference sequence). CDR3 length: 12 residues. CDR3 region: CAWKRLGNEQFF. In DNA form, the CDR3 reads TGTGCCTGGAAAAGACTTGGGAATGAGCAGTTCTTC.

V gene TRBV2 combines with J gene TRBJ1-2; D is perhaps TRBD1 (6 bases). The CDR3 length is 11 residues. V was cut by 8 bases and J by 4 bases, with 8 bases left in between. The germline V gene has CDR1 SNHLY and CDR2 FYNNEI. This chain's CDR3 is CASRDIYGYTF. CDR3 bases: TGTGCCAGCCGGGACATCTATGGCTACACCTTC.

The gene calls are TRBV19 and TRBJ1-5, with TRBD1 as a possible D gene (6 bases). The germline V and J ends were trimmed by 6 bases and 10 bases, with 25 bases remaining between them. The CDR3 extends over 16 amino acids. CDR1 and CDR2 from the germline V gene are LNHDA and SQIVND (reference sequence). DNA of the CDR3: TGTGCCAGTAGCCAAACAACTATTACAGGGAGAGGTCCCCAGCATTTT. Its translation is CASSQTTITGRGPQHF.

The chain combines TRBV18 with TRBJ2-7, with TRBD1 matching over 9 bases. This CDR3 has 13 residues. CDR1 is KGHSH, CDR2 LQKENI, per germline. The J segment lost 10 bases and the V segment lost 1 base, leaving 5 bases of the junction unmatched. CDR3 coding DNA: TGTGCCAGCTCACCACAGGGGGACAGGGTCCAGTACGTC. Its translation is CASSPQGDRVQYV.

CDR3 protein: CASSLGTGVPNTEAFF. Written as DNA, the CDR3 is TGCGCCAGCAGCCTGGGGACAGGGGTCCCGAACACTGAAGCTTTCTTT. The V and J genes are TRBV5-1 and TRBJ1-1, with TRBD1 matching 10 bases. This CDR3 comprises 16 residues. Germline CDR1 and CDR2: SGHRS and YFSETQ. V gave up 4 bases and J gave up 1 base; unmatched junction bases: 7.

This clone was seen once. The chain joins TRBV5-4 to TRBJ1-1; D perhaps matches TRBD1 (6 bases). Trimming stripped 2 bases from V and 3 bases from J, with 11 bases between. There are 14 residues in the CDR3. Germline V gives CDR1 SGHNT, CDR2 YYREEE (reference sequence). CDR3 coding DNA: TGTGCCAGCAGCTTCCCAAACAGGGACACTGAAGCTTTCTTT. This gives the protein CASSFPNRDTEAFF.

As to this clone: At one boundary the junction diverges from the germline segment, which might be a read error. J is TRBJ2-1 and V is TRBV6-1, with 8 bases that match TRBD1. The CDR3 spans 14 residues. From germline, CDR1 is MNHNS and CDR2 SASEGT. The CDR3 sequence is CASSPDRAYNEQLF. The CDR3 bases are TGTGCCAGCAGTCCGGACAGGGCCTACAATGAGCAGCTCTTC.

The chain links TRBV30 to TRBJ1-2; D is perhaps TRBD1 (6 bases). Looked up from germline, CDR1 is GTSNPN and CDR2 is SVGIG (reference sequence). There are 12 residues in the CDR3. With 4 bases removed from V and 0 bases from J, the gap between germline ends came to 6 bases. As DNA, the CDR3 is TGTGCCTGGACAGGGGCTAACTATGGCTACACCTTC. It translates to CAWTGANYGYTF.

The chain uses TRBV7-9 and TRBJ2-7, with TRBD2 as a possible D gene (6 bases). Trimming cost V 8 bases and J 0 bases, with 17 bases left between them. The germline V gene encodes CDR1 SEHNR and CDR2 FQNEAQ (reference sequence). The CDR3 extends over 15 amino acids. CDR3 nucleotides: TGTGCCAGCCCTTTTGGGACTTTTAGCTCCTACGAGCAGTACGTC. It translates to CASPFGTFSSYEQYV.

This chain uses TRBV5-1 with TRBJ1-1; D gene unclear. V shed 2 bases and J shed 3 bases, with 11 bases lying between them. Germline V gene lookup returns CDR1 SGHRS and CDR2 YFSETQ. The CDR3 contains 14 residues. CDR3 sequence: CASSFRGLDTEAFF. The CDR3 nucleotides are TGCGCCAGCAGCTTTCGAGGGTTGGACACTGAAGCTTTCTTT.

The chain combines TRBV27 with TRBJ2-3, with no clear D. Trimming shortened V by 3 bases and J by 4 bases, and 8 bases separated the two germline ends. This CDR3 comprises 13 residues. CDR1 is MNHEY, CDR2 SMNVEV, per germline (reference sequence). CDR3 DNA: TGTGCCAGCAGTTTCCTTCGGGCAGATACGCAGTATTTT. This codes for CASSFLRADTQYF.

To note about this clone: An end of the junction differs from the germline gene, which may be a read error. The chain combines TRBV7-9 with TRBJ2-1, with D uncertain. CDR1 and CDR2 from the germline V gene are SEHNR and FQNEAQ (reference sequence). The CDR3 spans 12 residues. The CDR3 region is CSSSLGPNEQFF. The DNA of the CDR3 is TGTTCCAGCAGCTTAGGGCCCAATGAGCAGTTCTTC.

CDR3 protein: CAWTVGTDSYEQYF. The DNA of the CDR3 is TGTGCCTGGACGGTGGGGACAGACTCCTACGAGCAGTACTTC. The chain is built from TRBV30 and TRBJ2-7; 7 bases are a match to TRBD1. V shed 4 bases, J shed 0 bases, and the junction held 6 bases outside the gene matches. The CDR3 sequence is 14 residues long. Germline CDR1 reads GTSNPN; CDR2 reads SVGIG (reference sequence).

The V gene is TRBV27, the J gene TRBJ2-5; 8 bases agree with TRBD1. This CDR3 has 14 amino acids. V shed 5 bases and J 3 bases; nucleotides not matched to a gene: 5. The V gene's germline CDR1 is MNHEY and CDR2 SMNVEV (reference sequence). The CDR3, as DNA: TGTGCCAGCAGTCCTTCGACAGGGGAAGAGACCCAGTACTTC. Its protein product is CASSPSTGEETQYF.

This clone turned up a few times. The V gene is TRBV7-9, the J gene TRBJ2-7, with 8 bases matching TRBD2. The CDR3 contains 12 residues. V lost 3 bases to trimming and J lost 6 bases; unmatched junction nucleotides: 1. CDR1 and CDR2 from the germline V gene are SEHNR and FQNEAQ (reference sequence). CDR3 DNA: TGTGCCAGCAGCTTCGGGACTAGCGAGCAGTACTTC. It yields the protein CASSFGTSEQYF.

This chain uses TRBV6-1 with TRBJ2-7; D possibly corresponds to TRBD1 (6 bases). V lost 6 bases and J 7 bases, leaving 10 bases between the germline ends. The V gene's germline CDR1 is MNHNS and CDR2 SASEGT. The CDR3 has 11 residues. DNA for the CDR3: TGTGCCAGCAGCTTGGGACAAGAGCAGTACTTC. This gives the protein CASSLGQEQYF.

This clone was detected a few times. This chain uses TRBV6-6 with TRBJ2-7, with D maybe TRBD1 (6 bases). The ends were cut back, 8 bases at V and 0 bases at J, with 11 bases in the middle. Germline CDR1 and CDR2: MNHNY and SVGAGI (reference sequence). The CDR3 covers 13 residues. DNA of the CDR3: TGTGCCAGCGGACAGCAGATCTCCTACGAGCAGTACTTC. Protein product: CASGQQISYEQYF.

The chain has TRBV7-9 and TRBJ1-3; no clear D. V was cut by 1 base and J by 0 bases, with 10 bases left in between. The CDR3 spans 16 residues. CDR1 and CDR2 from the germline V gene are SEHNR and FQNEAQ (reference sequence). CDR3 sequence reads: CASSLEAVPSGNTIYF. In nucleotides, the CDR3 is TGTGCCAGCAGCTTAGAAGCGGTCCCCTCTGGAAACACCATATATTTT.